A selection of T cell receptor beta chains follows, all from one sample in a study of blood T cells in healthy people across ages. MiXCR, run by TCRdb on the 5' RACE reads, gives a single entry per CDR3 protein. The data contain approximately 800,000 distinct CDR3 sequences, about 46% of them seen just once; the ten biggest clones take up over 15%. Sequenced: blood. The receptors were sampled from an older man in good health. CDR3s include the opening cysteine and the closing phenylalanine or tryptophan. The D gene is left open where the match is weak. Not all rows give a size; the values are once, few, many and, for expanded clones, a class.

j_call d_call v_call clone_size cdr3_nt cdr3_aa
TRBJ2-1 TRBD2 TRBV6-2/TRBV6-3 - TGTGCCAGCAGTTACTACGGGACTAGCGGGATTTATAACAATGAGCAGTTCTTC CASSYYGTSGIYNNEQFF
TRBJ1-6 - TRBV6-6 - TGTGCCAGCCTCGGGAGCTATAATTCACCCCTCCACTTT CASLGSYNSPLHF
TRBJ2-7 - TRBV5-1 many TGCGCCAGCAGTTCTAGGACGGGCACCTACGAGCAGTACTTC CASSSRTGTYEQYF
TRBJ2-7 - TRBV7-2 few TGTGCCAGCAGCTTAGACTTCTCTGAATACGAGCAGTACTTC CASSLDFSEYEQYF
TRBJ2-7 TRBD1 TRBV28 - TGTGCCAGCACCTCGACAGGGTACGAGCAGTACTTC CASTSTGYEQYF
TRBJ2-5 TRBD1 TRBV20-1 - TGCAGTGCTACAGACCGGGACAGGGGCTTTCAGACCCAGTACTTC CSATDRDRGFQTQYF
TRBJ2-2 TRBD1 TRBV29-1 - TGCAGCGTTGAAGGCGAACAGGGGCCCGGGGAGCTGTTTTTT CSVEGEQGPGELFF
TRBJ2-1 - TRBV4-3 - TGCGCCAGCGGCCAAGATCTGCGGGATGAGCAGTTCTTC CASGQDLRDEQFF
TRBJ2-5 - TRBV7-2 - TGTGCCAGCAGCTCGAGGGTTAGGGAAGGGGAGACCCAGTACTTC CASSSRVREGETQYF
TRBJ2-3 - TRBV13 - TGTGCCAGCAGCGCCGGGTGGACCCGAGGGGCAGATACGCAGTATTTT CASSAGWTRGADTQYF
TRBJ1-1 - TRBV25-1 - TGTGCCAGCAGTGATTTAGGGAGTGAAGCTTTCTTT CASSDLGSEAFF
TRBJ2-3 TRBD2 TRBV20-1 few TGCAGTGCCCTAGGGCTAGCGGGGCGCAATACGCAGTATTTT CSALGLAGRNTQYF
TRBJ2-7 - TRBV10-3 - TGTGCCATCAGTGCCCGGGCCACCAACTCCTACGAGCAGTACTTC CAISARATNSYEQYF
TRBJ2-1 TRBD2 TRBV6-5 once TGTGCCAGCAGGCCCATAGCGGGTCCCTACAATGAGCAGTTCTTC CASRPIAGPYNEQFF
TRBJ2-5 - TRBV3-1 - TGTGCCAGCAGCCGTAGTGTGGCTCGGGAGACCCAGTACTTC CASSRSVARETQYF
TRBJ2-3 - TRBV10-3 few TGTGCCATCAAACAGGACAGCACAGATACGCAGTATTTT CAIKQDSTDTQYF
TRBJ2-3 TRBD2 TRBV5-1 - TGCGCCAGCAGCACCGGGACTAGCGGGAGTGTCGAGCAGTATTTT CASSTGTSGSVEQYF
TRBJ1-2 TRBD1 TRBV7-2 - TGTGCCAGCAGCTCTATGTCCGGGACAGTAAACTATGGCTACACCTTC CASSSMSGTVNYGYTF
TRBJ2-3 - TRBV4-2 few TGTGCCAGCAGCCAAAACCAGCCCTCAGGCACAGATACGCAGTATTTT CASSQNQPSGTDTQYF
TRBJ2-3 TRBD1 TRBV20-1 - TGCAGTGCTAGAGTACAGGGGATGGGGGATACGCAGTATTTT CSARVQGMGDTQYF
TRBJ2-7 - TRBV4-2 - TGTGCCAGCAGCCGGACGGAGAGCTCCTACGAGCAGTACTTC CASSRTESSYEQYF
TRBJ1-5 - TRBV20-1 - TGCAGTGCTAGGTTCTTCGATCAGCCCCAGCATTTT CSARFFDQPQHF
TRBJ2-5 TRBD2 TRBV28 - TGTGCCAGCAGTTCCCGGACTAGCGGGAGGGATAGAAATGAGCAGTACTTC CASSSRTSGRDRNEQYF
TRBJ2-5 TRBD1 TRBV5-1 few TGCGCCAGCAGCTTAGGACAGGGAGGGACCCAGTACTTC CASSLGQGGTQYF
TRBJ2-1 - TRBV5-1 many TGCGCCAGCCAGACGGAAACCTACAATGAGCAGTTCTTC CASQTETYNEQFF
TRBJ2-7 - TRBV12-3/TRBV12-4 - TGTGCCAGCAGTTTTAGGCCCGGGACCGAGCAGTACTTC CASSFRPGTEQYF
TRBJ2-5 TRBD2 TRBV15 many TGTGCCACCAGCAGAGAGGCGGGGGGCGGTGAGACCCAGTACTTC CATSREAGGGETQYF
TRBJ2-5 TRBD2 TRBV10-3 - TGTGCCATCAGTACCACTAGCGGGGCCCTCCAAGAGACCCAGTACTTC CAISTTSGALQETQYF
TRBJ1-6 TRBD1 TRBV15 - TGTGCCACCAGCAGAGACGGGGACAGCAGCTCCTATAATTCACCCCTCCACTTT CATSRDGDSSSYNSPLHF
TRBJ2-5 - TRBV10-3 many TGTGCCATCAGAGCAGGTGGGGCGAGTCAAGAGACCCAGTACTTC CAIRAGGASQETQYF
TRBJ2-5 - TRBV20-1 - TGCAGTGCTTTTCGACGGGGGACTTCGAAAGAGACCCAGTACTTC CSAFRRGTSKETQYF
TRBJ2-5 - TRBV7-2 - TGTGCCAGCAGCCCTACGGGACATTCGGAGACCCAGTACTTC CASSPTGHSETQYF
TRBJ2-1 TRBD2 TRBV24-1 few TGTGCCACCAGTGACCCTTCTGCGGGAGGGCGCCATGAGCAGTTCTTC CATSDPSAGGRHEQFF
TRBJ2-7 TRBD1 TRBV7-2 many TGTGCCAGCAGCTTAATGACAGGGGGAGACGAGCAGTACTTC CASSLMTGGDEQYF
TRBJ2-7 TRBD2 TRBV11-1 - TGTGCCAGCAGCGGCTCCGGGACTAGGGTCTACGAGCAGTACTTC CASSGSGTRVYEQYF
TRBJ2-7 TRBD2 TRBV25-1 - TGTGCCAGCAGTGGACGCGGGGGCTACGAGCAGTACTTC CASSGRGGYEQYF
TRBJ2-5 - TRBV10-3 - TGTGCCACGAGAGGACAGCAAGAGACCCAGTACTTC CATRGQQETQYF
TRBJ2-3 TRBD2 TRBV18 few TGTGCCAGCTCACCACTGAATCCAATTAGCGGGATGGGGACAGATACGCAGTATTTT CASSPLNPISGMGTDTQYF
TRBJ2-5 - TRBV29-1 few TGCAGCGTTGACACTGGGTTGGAGACCCAGTACTTC CSVDTGLETQYF
TRBJ1-3 - TRBV7-8 - TGTGCCAGCAGGATTGAGCCATACGGGAGATCTGGAAACACCATATATTTT CASRIEPYGRSGNTIYF
TRBJ1-1 TRBD1 TRBV6-2/TRBV6-3 - TGTGCCAGCAGTTACTGGGACAGTGAAGCTTTCTTT CASSYWDSEAFF
TRBJ2-1 TRBD1 TRBV2 few TGTGCCAGCAGTCGGGGCGGGACAGGGCGGGTCAATGAGCAGTTCTTC CASSRGGTGRVNEQFF
TRBJ2-3 TRBD1 TRBV5-1 - TGCGCCAGCAGCTTGAGGACAGGGGGTGGCACAGATACGCAGTATTTT CASSLRTGGGTDTQYF
TRBJ2-1 TRBD2 TRBV7-9 many TGTGCCAGCAGCTTCCACCGGGACTACCCTTCCTACAATGAGCAGTTCTTC CASSFHRDYPSYNEQFF
TRBJ2-5 TRBD2 TRBV7-9 - TGTGCCAGCAGGTCCAGCGGGAGGTACCAAGAGACCCAGTACTTC CASRSSGRYQETQYF
TRBJ1-5 - TRBV5-5 - TGTGCCAGCAGCTTTTGGGTAGGTCAGCCCCAGCATTTT CASSFWVGQPQHF
TRBJ2-7 - TRBV28 few TGTGCCAGCAGTTCTGGGGACTGGATAAAACCCTACGAGCAGTACTTC CASSSGDWIKPYEQYF
TRBJ2-2 - TRBV29-1 few TGCAGCGTTGTATATCCGGGTAACACCGGGGAGCTGTTTTTT CSVVYPGNTGELFF
TRBJ2-3 TRBD2 TRBV5-1 - TGCGCCACCACGACTAGCGGGAGTGCAGATACGCAGTATTTT CATTTSGSADTQYF
TRBJ2-3 - TRBV4-2 many TGTGCCAGCAGCCAAGAAGGGGCCAGCGGGCTAAGCACAGATACGCAGTATTTT CASSQEGASGLSTDTQYF
TRBJ1-2 - TRBV7-2 - TGTGCCAGCAGCCCCCGTTTTGGGGGGGTGGGGTTTAACTATGGCTACACCTTC CASSPRFGGVGFNYGYTF
TRBJ1-2 - TRBV28 - TGTGCCAGCACGGCACACAGAGATGGCTACACCTTC CASTAHRDGYTF
TRBJ2-7 TRBD2 TRBV5-4 - TGTGCCAGCAGCTTTAGGAGCGGGAGGGTTTCCTACGAGCAGTACTTC CASSFRSGRVSYEQYF
TRBJ2-1 - TRBV29-1 many TGCAGCGTTGAACTCCAGGCCTCCTACAATGAGCAGTTCTTC CSVELQASYNEQFF
TRBJ2-5 - TRBV7-8 - TGTGCCAGCAGCTTAAACGGGGGAGAAGAGACCCAGTACTTC CASSLNGGEETQYF
TRBJ1-2 TRBD1 TRBV20-1 few TGCAGTGCTATGGAGGGGGCAAGAGGCTACACCTTC CSAMEGARGYTF
TRBJ2-5 TRBD2 TRBV10-3 few TGTGCCATCAGTGGACTAGCGGGAGGCAGAGAGACCCAGTACTTC CAISGLAGGRETQYF